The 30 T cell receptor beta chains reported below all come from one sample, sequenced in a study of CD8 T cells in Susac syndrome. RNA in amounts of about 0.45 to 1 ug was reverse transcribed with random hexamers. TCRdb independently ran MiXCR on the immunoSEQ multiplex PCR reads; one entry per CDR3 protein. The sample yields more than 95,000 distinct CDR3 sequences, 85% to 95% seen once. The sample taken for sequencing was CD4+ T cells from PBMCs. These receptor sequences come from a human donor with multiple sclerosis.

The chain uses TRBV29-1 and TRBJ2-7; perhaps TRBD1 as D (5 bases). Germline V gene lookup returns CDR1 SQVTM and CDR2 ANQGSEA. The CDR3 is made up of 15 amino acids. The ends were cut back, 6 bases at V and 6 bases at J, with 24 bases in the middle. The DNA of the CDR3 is TGCAGCGTCGGGTGGGGCTCGATAGGGAAGAGCGAGCAGTACTTC. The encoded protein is CSVGWGSIGKSEQYF.

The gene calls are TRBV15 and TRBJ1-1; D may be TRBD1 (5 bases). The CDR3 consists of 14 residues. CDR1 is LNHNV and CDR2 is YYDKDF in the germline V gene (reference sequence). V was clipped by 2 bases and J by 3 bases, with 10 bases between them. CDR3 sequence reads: CATSRSLGDTEAFF. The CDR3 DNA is TGTGCCACCAGCAGAAGCTTAGGGGACACTGAAGCTTTCTTT.

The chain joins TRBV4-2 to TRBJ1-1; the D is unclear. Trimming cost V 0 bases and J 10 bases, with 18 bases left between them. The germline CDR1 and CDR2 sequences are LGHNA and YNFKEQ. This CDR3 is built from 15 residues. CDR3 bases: TGTGCCAGCAGCCAAGAACCGCTCCTAGTGGTGAGAGCTTTCTTT. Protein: CASSQEPLLVVRAFF.

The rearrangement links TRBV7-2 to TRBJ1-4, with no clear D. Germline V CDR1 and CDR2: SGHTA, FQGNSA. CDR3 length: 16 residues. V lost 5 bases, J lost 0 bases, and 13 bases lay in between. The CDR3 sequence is CASSLRTATTNEKLFF. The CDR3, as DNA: TGTGCCAGCAGCCTAAGGACGGCAACAACTAATGAAAAACTGTTTTTT.

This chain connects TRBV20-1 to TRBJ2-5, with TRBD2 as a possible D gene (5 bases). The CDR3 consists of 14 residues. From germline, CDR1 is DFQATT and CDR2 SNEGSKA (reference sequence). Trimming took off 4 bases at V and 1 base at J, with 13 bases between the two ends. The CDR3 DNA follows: TGCAGTGCTAAGGTCCCGGGGAGCCAAGAGACCCAGTACTTC. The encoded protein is CSAKVPGSQETQYF.

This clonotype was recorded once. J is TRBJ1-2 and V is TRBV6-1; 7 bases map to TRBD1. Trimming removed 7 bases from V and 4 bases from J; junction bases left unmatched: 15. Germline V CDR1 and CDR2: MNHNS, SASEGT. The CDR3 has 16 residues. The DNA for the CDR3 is TGTGCCAGCACCCGACGCCAGGGGGTACGGGTCTATGGCTACACCTTC. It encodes CASTRRQGVRVYGYTF.

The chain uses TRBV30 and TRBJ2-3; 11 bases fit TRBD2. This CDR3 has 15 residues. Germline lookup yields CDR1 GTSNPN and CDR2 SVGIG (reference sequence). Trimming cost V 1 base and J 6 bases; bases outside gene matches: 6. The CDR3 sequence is CAWSAGLAGGDTQYF. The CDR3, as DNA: TGTGCCTGGAGTGCAGGACTAGCGGGCGGGGATACGCAGTATTTT.

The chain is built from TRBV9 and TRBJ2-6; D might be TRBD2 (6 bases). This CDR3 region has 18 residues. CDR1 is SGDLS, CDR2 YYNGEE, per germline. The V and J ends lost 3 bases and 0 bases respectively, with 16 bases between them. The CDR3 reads CASSARDSFHSGANVLTF. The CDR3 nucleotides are TGTGCCAGCAGCGCTCGGGACTCCTTCCACTCTGGGGCCAACGTCCTGACTTTC.

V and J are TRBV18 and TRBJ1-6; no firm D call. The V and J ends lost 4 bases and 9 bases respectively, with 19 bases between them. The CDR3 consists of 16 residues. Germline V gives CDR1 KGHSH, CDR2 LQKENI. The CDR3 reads CASSLTRTREGSPLHF. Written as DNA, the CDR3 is TGTGCCAGCTCACTCACCCGGACCCGGGAGGGTTCACCCCTCCACTTT.

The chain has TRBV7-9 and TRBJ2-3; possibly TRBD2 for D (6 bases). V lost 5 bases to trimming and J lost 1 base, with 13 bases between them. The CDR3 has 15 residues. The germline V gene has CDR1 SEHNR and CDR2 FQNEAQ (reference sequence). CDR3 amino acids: CASSRLDPGTDTQYF. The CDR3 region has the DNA TGTGCCAGCAGCCGACTAGATCCTGGCACAGATACGCAGTATTTT.

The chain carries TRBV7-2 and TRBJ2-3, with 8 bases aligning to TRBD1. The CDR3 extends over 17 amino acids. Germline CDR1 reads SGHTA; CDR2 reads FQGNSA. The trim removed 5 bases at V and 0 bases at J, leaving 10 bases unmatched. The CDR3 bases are TGTGCCAGCAGCGCCCACAGGGGGTTGGCTAGCACAGATACGCAGTATTTT. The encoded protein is CASSAHRGLASTDTQYF.

Here the CDR3 reads CASTPGQAEKSPLHF. CDR3 nucleotide sequence: TGTGCCAGTACCCCTGGACAGGCGGAGAAGTCACCCCTCCACTTT. The rearrangement links TRBV19 to TRBJ1-6, with TRBD1 identical over 7 bases. Germline loops: CDR1 LNHDA, CDR2 SQIVND (reference sequence). V gave up 7 bases and J gave up 10 bases; unmatched junction bases: 13. The CDR3 is 15 amino acids.

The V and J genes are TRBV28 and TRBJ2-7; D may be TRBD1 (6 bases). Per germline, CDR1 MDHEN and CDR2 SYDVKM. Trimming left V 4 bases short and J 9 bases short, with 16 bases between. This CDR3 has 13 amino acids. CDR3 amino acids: CASSSGNRVGQYF. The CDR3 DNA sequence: TGTGCCAGCAGTTCGGGGAACAGGGTTGGGCAGTACTTC. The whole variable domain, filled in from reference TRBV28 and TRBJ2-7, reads DVKVTQSSRYLVKRTGEKVFLECVQDMDHENMFWYRQDPGLGLRLIYFSYDVKMKEKGDIPEGYSVSREKKERFSLILESASTNQTSMYLCASSSGNRVGQYFGPGTRLTVT.

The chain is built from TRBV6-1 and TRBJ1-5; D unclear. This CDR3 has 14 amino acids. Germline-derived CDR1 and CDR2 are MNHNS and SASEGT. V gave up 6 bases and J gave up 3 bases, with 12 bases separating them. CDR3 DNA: TGTGCCAGCAGGCCACACAGCTCCAATCAGCCCCAGCATTTT. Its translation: CASRPHSSNQPQHF.

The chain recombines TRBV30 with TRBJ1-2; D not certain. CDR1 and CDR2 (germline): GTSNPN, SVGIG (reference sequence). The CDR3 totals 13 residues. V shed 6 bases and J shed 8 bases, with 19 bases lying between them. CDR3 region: CACQEGGAGGYTF. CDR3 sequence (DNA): TGTGCCTGTCAGGAGGGCGGCGCGGGAGGCTACACCTTC.

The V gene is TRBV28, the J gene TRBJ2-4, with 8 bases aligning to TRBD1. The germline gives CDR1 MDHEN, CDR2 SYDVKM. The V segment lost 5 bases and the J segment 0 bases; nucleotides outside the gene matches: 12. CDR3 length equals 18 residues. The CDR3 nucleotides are TGTGCCAGCAGTCACTGGGACAGGCTGTTACTAGCCAAAAACATTCAGTACTTC. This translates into CASSHWDRLLLAKNIQYF.

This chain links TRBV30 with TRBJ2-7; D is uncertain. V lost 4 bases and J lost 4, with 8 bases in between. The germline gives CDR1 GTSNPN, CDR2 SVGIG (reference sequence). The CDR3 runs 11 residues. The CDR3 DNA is TGTGCCTGGACTGGTATGTACGAGCAGTACTTC. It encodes CAWTGMYEQYF.

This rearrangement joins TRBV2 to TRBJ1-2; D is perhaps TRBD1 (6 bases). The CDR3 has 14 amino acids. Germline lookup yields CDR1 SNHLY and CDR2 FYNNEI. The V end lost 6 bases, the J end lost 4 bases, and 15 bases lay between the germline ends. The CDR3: CASRSDRISYGYTF. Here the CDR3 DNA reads TGTGCCAGCAGGTCCGACAGGATTTCCTATGGCTACACCTTC.

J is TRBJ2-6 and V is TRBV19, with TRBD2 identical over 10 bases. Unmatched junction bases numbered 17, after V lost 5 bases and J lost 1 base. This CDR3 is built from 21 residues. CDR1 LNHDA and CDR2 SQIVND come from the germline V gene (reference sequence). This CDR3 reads CASSVPRLAGVSGSGANVLTF. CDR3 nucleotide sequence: TGTGCCAGTAGTGTTCCCCGGCTAGCGGGGGTCTCGGGGTCTGGGGCCAACGTCCTGACTTTC.

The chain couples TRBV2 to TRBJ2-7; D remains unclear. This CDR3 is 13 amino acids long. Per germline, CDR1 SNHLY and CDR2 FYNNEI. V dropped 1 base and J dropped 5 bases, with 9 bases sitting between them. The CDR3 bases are TGTGCCAGCAGTGAAGAGGTGCTCCACGAGCAGTACTTC. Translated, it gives CASSEEVLHEQYF.

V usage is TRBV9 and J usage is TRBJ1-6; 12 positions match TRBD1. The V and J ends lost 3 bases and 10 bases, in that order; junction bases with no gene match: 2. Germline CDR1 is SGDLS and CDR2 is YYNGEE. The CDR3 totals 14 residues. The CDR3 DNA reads TGTGCCAGCAGCGGGGGGACAGGGGGCTCACCCCTCCACTTT. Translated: CASSGGTGGSPLHF.

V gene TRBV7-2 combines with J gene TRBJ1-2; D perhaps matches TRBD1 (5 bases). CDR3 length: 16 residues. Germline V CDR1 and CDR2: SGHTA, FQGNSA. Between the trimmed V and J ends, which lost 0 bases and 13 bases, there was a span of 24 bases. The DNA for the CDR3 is TGTGCCAGCAGCTTAGCGCGGGAGAAGGGGCTTCCACTAGGCACCTTC. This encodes CASSLAREKGLPLGTF.

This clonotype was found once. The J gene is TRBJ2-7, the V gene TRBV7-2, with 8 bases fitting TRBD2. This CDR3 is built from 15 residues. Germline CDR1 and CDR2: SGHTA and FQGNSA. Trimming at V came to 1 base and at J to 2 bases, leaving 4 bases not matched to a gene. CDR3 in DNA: TGTGCCAGCAGCTTAGAAGCGGGGGACACCTACGAGCAGTACTTC. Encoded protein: CASSLEAGDTYEQYF.

The CDR3 reads CASSQDVSSGEQYF. As DNA, the CDR3 is TGTGCCAGCAGCCAAGATGTAAGCTCGGGCGAGCAGTACTTC. The chain combines TRBV3-1 with TRBJ2-7; D is uncertain. V lost 0 bases, J lost 6 bases, and 12 bases lay in between. The V gene's germline CDR1 is LGHDT and CDR2 YNNKEL (reference sequence). The CDR3 has 14 residues.

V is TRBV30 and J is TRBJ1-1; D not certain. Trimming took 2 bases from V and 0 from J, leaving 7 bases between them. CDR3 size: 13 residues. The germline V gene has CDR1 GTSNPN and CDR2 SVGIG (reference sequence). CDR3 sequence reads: CAWSPGLNTEAFF. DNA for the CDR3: TGTGCCTGGAGTCCCGGACTGAACACTGAAGCTTTCTTT.

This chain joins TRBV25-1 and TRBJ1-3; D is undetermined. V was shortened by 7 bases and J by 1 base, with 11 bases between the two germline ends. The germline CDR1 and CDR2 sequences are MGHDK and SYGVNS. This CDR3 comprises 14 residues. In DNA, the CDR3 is TGTGCCAGCACCGCGACTGATTCTGGAAACACCATATATTTT. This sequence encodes CASTATDSGNTIYF. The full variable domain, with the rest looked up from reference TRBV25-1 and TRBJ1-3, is EADIYQTPRYLVIGTGKKITLECSQTMGHDKMYWYQQDPGMELHLIHYSYGVNSTEKGDLSSESTVSRIRTEHFPLTLESARPSHTSQYLCASTATDSGNTIYFGEGSWLTVV.

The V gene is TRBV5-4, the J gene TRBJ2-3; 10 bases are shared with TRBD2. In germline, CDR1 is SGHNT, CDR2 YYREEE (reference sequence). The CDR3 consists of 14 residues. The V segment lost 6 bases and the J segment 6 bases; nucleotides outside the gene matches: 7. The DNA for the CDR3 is TGTGCCAGCAAGAGCGGGGGGGCCTCGGATACGCAGTATTTT. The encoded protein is CASKSGGASDTQYF.

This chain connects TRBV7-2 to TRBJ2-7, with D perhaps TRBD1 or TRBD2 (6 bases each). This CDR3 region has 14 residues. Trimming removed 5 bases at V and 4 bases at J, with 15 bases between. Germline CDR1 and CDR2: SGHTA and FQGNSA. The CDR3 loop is CASSPPGGGYEQYF. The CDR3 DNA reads TGTGCCAGCAGCCCCCCCGGGGGCGGATACGAGCAGTACTTC.

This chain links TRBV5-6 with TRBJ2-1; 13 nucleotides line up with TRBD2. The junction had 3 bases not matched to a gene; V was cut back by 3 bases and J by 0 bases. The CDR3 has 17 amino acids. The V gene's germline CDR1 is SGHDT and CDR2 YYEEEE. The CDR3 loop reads CASSSLAGGSSYNEQFF. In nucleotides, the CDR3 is TGTGCCAGCAGCTCACTAGCGGGGGGGAGCTCCTACAATGAGCAGTTCTTC.

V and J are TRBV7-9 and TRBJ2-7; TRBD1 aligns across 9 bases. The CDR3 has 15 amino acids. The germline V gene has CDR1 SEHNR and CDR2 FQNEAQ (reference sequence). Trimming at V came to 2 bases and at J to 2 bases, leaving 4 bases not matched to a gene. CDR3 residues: CASSLPGTGTYEQYF. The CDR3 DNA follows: TGTGCCAGCAGCTTACCCGGGACAGGGACCTACGAGCAGTACTTC.